A single TCR beta chain is shown here with its context. The method was immunoSEQ multiplex PCR; TCRdb's version includes in-frame clones alone and lacks a portion of them. The table includes around 150,000 clones, almost 85% detected once. The sample belongs to a study of cytomegalovirus exposure and HLA in healthy donors. The CDR3 is made up of 13 amino acids. V was cut by 11 bases and J by 0 bases, with 11 bases left in between. Germline-derived CDR1 and CDR2 are MNHNY and SVGAGI (reference sequence). The sequencing sample was made of PBMCs. The origin of this receptor is a man between 25 and 39 years old in good health and CMV-seropositive. This chain uses TRBV6-6 with TRBJ1-5; no clear D gene. DNA for the CDR3: TGTGCCTGCCAAAGCCTTAGCAATCAGCCCCAGCATTTT. Translation: CACQSLSNQPQHF.